This T cell receptor (beta chain) was sequenced during a study of read filtering for tumor transcriptome and immune sequencing (TCRdb year 2020). About the study as a whole: The cohort had 16 to 20 male and approximately 13 female patients with a mean age of around 70 years, ranging from 47 to 80. By revised international staging, about 8 patients were R-ISS I, over 15 were R-ISS II and more than five were R-ISS III. As a main aim, a read-filtering strategy for immune repertoire data was addressed, with the specific question being whether clonotypes supported by a single read should be removed. After DNase treatment, whole-transcriptome libraries were prepared with the TruSeq RNA Access Library Prep Kit. The study compared TCR repertoires from targeted immune repertoire sequencing and bulk whole-transcriptome sequencing run on the same bone marrow samples. Per sample, about 4.05 to 10.27 million TCR-region mapped reads were obtained with IR-seq, compared with only roughly 80 to 1273 with RNA-seq. The paper as a whole reports these results and caveats: IR-seq captured clonotypes at much higher depth and more reliably than RNA-seq, and smaller IR-seq throughput sufficed to identify most shared clonotypes. In IR-seq, single-read clonotypes were approximately 82% of clonotypes but 3% to 4% of total reads; in RNA-seq they were about 68% of clonotypes and roughly 42% of reads. The sorted CD138-negative fraction was not purified T cells but a mixed bone marrow immune population. Removing single-read clonotypes increased the correlation between IR-seq and RNA-seq shared clonotype proportions.

TCR libraries were constructed from 300 to 400 ng RNA using the Immunoverse kit, and molecular barcoded adaptors covering alpha/delta and beta/gamma chains were employed. The same RNA used for transcriptome sequencing was used for TCR library preparation. An Illumina HiSeq 4000 with 2 x 150 cycles was used to sequence the TCR libraries. As for how the authors treated the data: TCR reads were aligned to human V, D, J and C references and assembled into CDR3 clonotypes with MiXCR, including quality filtering and error correction. The tcR package in R was used for analysis of clonotype counts and gene usage diversity. Raw mapping reads were checked after the RNA-seq reads had been mapped by STAR aligner version 2.5.3a onto the human GRCh37 genome. IR-seq fastq files were randomly downsampled with Seqtk 1.3 to test the effect of sequencing depth on detected clonotypes. Clones were called with MiXCR by TCRdb after fastp trimmed the public reads at Q25, and only in-frame beta chains were retained. Every entry covers one CDR3 protein and lists the most common genes and DNA from its rows. The V and J calls were determined by TCRdb, not by the authors. The sample table holds roughly 38,000 distinct CDR3 sequences, of which roughly 13% were seen once. Clones ranked in the top ten supply around 28% of the sample.

From the germline V gene (reference sequence), CDR1 is SEHNR and CDR2 is FQNEAQ. Including the terminal cysteine and phenylalanine, the CDR3 comprises 14 residues. Only the CDR3 DNA stays, 42 bases, in frame from base 1. V drops 2 bases and J drops 3 bases, leaving 7 bases in between. This clonotype was counted a few times. It lacks a known antigen. No much larger clone is present one base from it, and per-base qualities are unavailable. Every patient had bone marrow sampled at the time of active disease. Bone marrow mononuclear cells were isolated by Ficoll-Hypaque density gradient centrifugation. Myeloma plasma cells were removed and CD138-negative cells were obtained by negative selection following labeling with CD138 magnetic microbeads on a MACS separator. Purity of the isolated cells was checked by flow cytometry on an Attune NxT using CD138 antibodies. Total RNA was extracted with TRIzol reagent and quantified with a NanoDrop spectrophotometer. Paired RNA-seq and IR-seq were performed on each patient's CD138-negative bone marrow sample.

Specimen: a population of CD138-negative cells sorted from bone marrow. What this sample's cell subset or site label stands for: bone marrow mononuclear cells depleted of CD138+ plasma/myeloma cells by negative magnetic selection. The chain joins TRBV7-9 to TRBJ1-4; the D gene is unclear. This clonotype was obtained from a donor at least 40 years old with multiple myeloma. This receptor carries the CDR3 CASSLMGSNEKLFF. Read as DNA, the sequence is TGTGCCAGCAGCTTAATGGGGTCTAATGAAAAACTGTTTTTT.